The 15 T cell receptor beta chains below all came from one sample that was sequenced in a study of lymphopenia after photon versus proton radiotherapy. Profiling relied on immunoSEQ multiplex PCR, and the TCRdb table lists in-frame clones only, not all of them. The sample lists about 28,000 clones, around 82% occurring once. Sequencing used peripheral blood, obtained from a patient treated with photon-based radiotherapy. The source is a man aged 50 to 59 with gastric cancer.

CDR3 nucleotides: TGCGCCAGCAGCCAAGATACCCGGGGCGGCGGGTACACAGATACGCAGTATTTT. Its translation: CASSQDTRGGGYTDTQYF. The V call is TRBV4-3, the J call TRBJ2-3; D tentatively fits TRBD1 or TRBD2 (5 bases each). The germline V gene encodes CDR1 LGHNA and CDR2 YSLEER. The CDR3 totals 18 residues. V lost 0 bases to trimming and J lost 2 bases, with 18 bases between them.

This rearrangement joins TRBV19 to TRBJ1-5, with D perhaps TRBD1 (6 bases). The CDR3 contains 18 residues. The V end lost 6 bases, the J end lost 0 bases, and 21 bases lay between the germline ends. CDR1 and CDR2 (germline): LNHDA, SQIVND (reference sequence). CDR3 amino acids: CASSYKGGSVNSNQPQHF. The CDR3 DNA sequence: TGTGCCAGTAGCTACAAAGGGGGGTCAGTTAATAGCAATCAGCCCCAGCATTTT. The full variable domain, completed using reference TRBV19 and TRBJ1-5, is DGGITQSPKYLFRKEGQNVTLSCEQNLNHDAMYWYRQDPGQGLRLIYYSQIVNDFQKGDIAEGYSVSREKKESFPLTVTSAQKNPTAFYLCASSYKGGSVNSNQPQHFGDGTRLSIL.

V gene TRBV6-1 combines with J gene TRBJ2-7, with D maybe TRBD1 (6 bases). The V gene's germline CDR1 is MNHNS and CDR2 SASEGT. V was cut by 6 bases and J by 6 bases, with 15 bases left in between. This CDR3 contains 13 residues. CDR3 protein: CASRIRQDLEQYV. CDR3 in DNA: TGTGCCAGCAGAATTCGACAGGACCTCGAGCAGTACGTC.

The table lists this clone with a few counts. The chain employs TRBV28 and TRBJ1-1; TRBD1 aligns across 9 bases. Per the germline V gene, CDR1 is MDHEN and CDR2 is SYDVKM. Germline trimming cut 8 bases from V and 4 bases from J; bases unmatched to any gene: 5. There are 13 residues in the CDR3. The CDR3 sequence is CASGTGMGTEAFF. Here the CDR3 DNA reads TGTGCCAGCGGGACAGGGATGGGCACTGAAGCTTTCTTT. The variable domain in full, with the rest retrieved from reference TRBV28 and TRBJ1-1, is DVKVTQSSRYLVKRTGEKVFLECVQDMDHENMFWYRQDPGLGLRLIYFSYDVKMKEKGDIPEGYSVSREKKERFSLILESASTNQTSMYLCASGTGMGTEAFFGQGTRLTVV.

About this clone itself: Other nucleotide sequences in the sample specify the same CDR3. The chain employs TRBV27 and TRBJ1-6; no definite D call. Trimming shortened V by 8 bases and J by 0 bases, and 11 bases separated the two germline ends. The CDR3 has 15 amino acids. CDR1 and CDR2 (germline): MNHEY, SMNVEV (reference sequence). The CDR3 sequence is CASGVGSSYNSPLHF. The CDR3 bases are TGTGCCAGCGGGGTAGGGAGCTCCTATAATTCACCCCTCCACTTT.

This chain connects TRBV7-6 to TRBJ2-7; no reliable D call. Per the germline V gene, CDR1 is SGHVS and CDR2 is FNYEAQ. V was pared by 3 bases and J by 2 bases, with 14 bases between. The CDR3 consists of 15 residues. CDR3 nucleotides: TGTGCCAGCAGCTTCGGTACGACGGATACCTACGAGCAGTACTTC. Translation gives CASSFGTTDTYEQYF.

J is TRBJ1-2 and V is TRBV29-1, with TRBD1 identical over 8 bases. The V gene end was trimmed by 7 bases and the J gene end by 5 bases; junction bases not matched to a gene: 9. Germline CDR1 and CDR2: SQVTM and ANQGSEA. The CDR3 contains 13 residues. The CDR3 spells CSDDGQGSYGYTF. The CDR3 DNA follows: TGCAGCGACGACGGACAGGGCTCATATGGCTACACCTTC.

This sequence joins TRBV28 and TRBJ1-1, with D unclear. CDR1 MDHEN and CDR2 SYDVKM come from the germline V gene. Trimming shortened V by 2 bases and J by 5 bases, and 9 bases separated the two germline ends. CDR3 length: 13 residues. In DNA form, the CDR3 reads TGTGCCAGCAGTTTAGTTAGAGGTACTGAAGCTTTCTTT. Protein sequence: CASSLVRGTEAFF.

This clone was detected a few times. The chain links TRBV9 to TRBJ2-1; no clear D. V shed 4 bases and J shed 0 bases, with 11 bases lying between them. The CDR3 contains 15 residues. Germline CDR1 reads SGDLS; CDR2 reads YYNGEE. CDR3 residues: CASSLAPPSYNEQFF. In DNA form, the CDR3 reads TGTGCCAGCAGCCTCGCTCCCCCCTCCTACAATGAGCAGTTCTTC.

The CDR3 loop is CASRQREGQGSTGELFF. CDR3 in DNA: TGTGCCAGCAGACAAAGGGAGGGACAGGGGAGTACCGGGGAGCTGTTTTTT. This chain uses TRBV25-1 with TRBJ2-2, with 10 bases matching TRBD1. The CDR3 is made up of 17 amino acids. The V gene end was trimmed by 6 bases and the J gene end by 5 bases; junction bases not matched to a gene: 12. Germline V gives CDR1 MGHDK, CDR2 SYGVNS.

V gene TRBV4-2 combines with J gene TRBJ2-2; TRBD2 agrees at 14 bases. Trimming removed 4 bases from V and 3 bases from J; junction bases left unmatched: 1. The CDR3 runs to 16 residues. Germline V gene data show CDR1 as LGHNA and CDR2 as YNFKEQ. The CDR3 sequence: CASSRLAGGDTGELFF. In DNA form, the CDR3 reads TGTGCCAGCAGCCGACTAGCGGGGGGGGACACCGGGGAGCTGTTTTTT.

The V call is TRBV29-1, the J call TRBJ2-5; a weak D match, TRBD1 (7 bases). The V gene's germline CDR1 is SQVTM and CDR2 ANQGSEA. V was shortened by 6 bases and J by 2 bases, with 22 bases between the two germline ends. There are 16 residues in the CDR3. This chain's CDR3 is CSVDDPAGQPQETQYF. The DNA for the CDR3 is TGCAGCGTCGACGATCCTGCGGGACAGCCGCAAGAGACCCAGTACTTC.

This clone was detected only once. The V call is TRBV5-6, the J call TRBJ2-1; tentative D call: TRBD2 (5 bases). The germline V gene has CDR1 SGHDT and CDR2 YYEEEE. V was clipped by 1 base and J by 1 base, with 12 bases between them. The CDR3 covers 16 residues. CDR3 sequence reads: CASSLSGVGSYNEQFF. The CDR3 nucleotides read TGTGCCAGCAGCTTGTCCGGGGTGGGTTCCTACAATGAGCAGTTCTTC.

The chain joins TRBV6-5 to TRBJ1-1; weak D call: TRBD1 (5 bases). Germline V lookup: CDR1 MNHEY, CDR2 SVGAGI. CDR3 length: 14 amino acids. V lost 6 bases and J lost 5, with 16 bases in between. In DNA form, the CDR3 reads TGTGCCAGCAGGCTAACGGGGACGGGGACTGAAGCTTTCTTT. Protein product: CASRLTGTGTEAFF.

This clone is medium-sized (0.01 to 0.1%) within its sample. The chain links TRBV10-3 to TRBJ2-2; the D is unclear. The germline V and J ends were trimmed by 2 bases and 1 base, with 11 bases remaining between them. CDR3 length: 16 residues. Germline loops: CDR1 ENHRY, CDR2 SYGVKD. The CDR3 sequence is CAISEVEVLNTGELFF. The CDR3 DNA reads as TGTGCCATCAGTGAGGTCGAGGTTTTGAACACCGGGGAGCTGTTTTTT.